The clone carrying this TCR beta chain was counted between two and nine times. Its antigen remains unidentified. The record originates from a study of T cell repertoires in cytomegalovirus infection. Study results and limitations: Cumulative frequency (of public TCR beta family members) identified carriers of CMV plus the relevant HLA.

Each CDR3 protein is one row after TCRdb ran MiXCR on the reads. The sample lists 200,000 or so distinct CDR3 sequences; approximately 30% were seen once. V lost 6 bases to trimming and J lost 7 bases, with 12 bases between them. Germline V gene sequence: CDR1 SNHLY, CDR2 FYNNEI. The CDR3 sequence is 12 residues long. Source material: PBMCs. The chain uses TRBV2 and TRBJ1-1; D is uncertain. The TCR comes from a human donor in good health (CMV status not recorded). Some clones in this sample may be carry-over from other donors' samples. The DNA of the CDR3 is TGTGCCAGCAGGGGCCCCGGGATTGAAGCTTTCTTT. Translated, it gives CASRGPGIEAFF.